The next 13 T cell receptor beta chains were all read from a single sample in a study of OX40 agonist ivuxolimab in advanced cancers. Measured with immunoSEQ multiplex PCR; TCRdb has only the in-frame clones, and not every one. The table includes fewer than 80,000 clones, 89% detected once. The sample in question was CD4+ or CD8+ T cells sorted from blood, obtained in a trial of the OX40 agonist ivuxolimab. Receptors originate from an adult with an advanced solid tumor such as melanoma, head and neck, liver or kidney cancer.

The DNA of the CDR3 is TGTGCCAGTAGTACTAGCGGGAGGACAGATACGCAGTATTTT. Translating gives CASSTSGRTDTQYF. This chain joins TRBV19 and TRBJ2-3, with 11 bases matching TRBD2. The V gene end was trimmed by 4 bases and the J gene end by 3 bases; junction bases not matched to a gene: 0. This CDR3 has 14 residues. Germline CDR1 LNHDA, CDR2 SQIVND (reference sequence).

V gene TRBV7-7 combines with J gene TRBJ2-7; 10 nucleotides line up with TRBD1. Germline V gene lookup returns CDR1 SSHAT and CDR2 FNYEAQ (reference sequence). The CDR3 sequence is 13 residues long. Unmatched junction bases numbered 0, after V lost 4 bases and J lost 3 bases. Here the CDR3 reads CASSWDRGYEQYF. The CDR3 DNA reads as TGTGCCAGCAGCTGGGACAGGGGCTACGAGCAGTACTTC.

The J gene is TRBJ1-1, the V gene TRBV6-5; D not resolved. CDR3 length equals 13 residues. The V gene's germline CDR1 is MNHEY and CDR2 SVGAGI. V was cut by 6 bases and J by 1 base, with 9 bases left in between. The CDR3: CASSSKGNTEAFF. Here the CDR3 DNA reads TGTGCCAGCAGCTCAAAGGGGAACACTGAAGCTTTCTTT.

CDR3 protein: CASRPREGTDTQYF. The CDR3 bases are TGTGCCAGCAGGCCTCGGGAGGGAACAGATACGCAGTATTTT. The gene calls are TRBV7-9 and TRBJ2-3, with 8 bases that match TRBD2. Trimming at V came to 6 bases and at J to 3 bases, leaving 5 bases not matched to a gene. This CDR3 spans 14 amino acids. Germline V lookup: CDR1 SEHNR, CDR2 FQNEAQ (reference sequence).

This clone was found once. The chain has TRBV7-9 and TRBJ1-3; no clear D. V lost 5 bases to trimming and J lost 0 bases, with 5 bases between them. The germline CDR1 and CDR2 sequences are SEHNR and FQNEAQ (reference sequence). The CDR3 sequence is 13 residues long. CDR3 in amino acids: CASSENSGNTIYF. CDR3 in DNA: TGTGCCAGCAGCGAAAACTCTGGAAACACCATATATTTT. Complete variable domain (other parts from reference TRBV7-9 and TRBJ1-3): DTGVSQNPRHKITKRGQNVTFRCDPISEHNRLYWYRQTLGQGPEFLTYFQNEAQLEKSRLLSDRFSAERPKGSFSTLEIQRTEQGDSAMYLCASSENSGNTIYFGEGSWLTVV.

The CDR3 reads CASSTRWGTLSNQPQHF. DNA of the CDR3: TGTGCCAGCAGCACCCGGTGGGGGACACTTAGCAATCAGCCCCAGCATTTT. This chain uses TRBV7-2 with TRBJ1-5, with D maybe TRBD1 (6 bases). The CDR3 extends over 17 amino acids. Per the germline V gene, CDR1 is SGHTA and CDR2 is FQGNSA. V lost 5 bases and J lost 0, with 17 bases in between.

This chain links TRBV28 with TRBJ2-7, with no clear D. Germline CDR1 and CDR2: MDHEN and SYDVKM. Trimming stripped 1 base from V and 3 bases from J, with 4 bases between. CDR3 length equals 12 residues. CDR3 loop: CASSLSGYEQYF. DNA of the CDR3: TGTGCCAGCAGTTTATCCGGCTACGAGCAGTACTTC.

This clone was seen a single time. The chain uses TRBV5-1 and TRBJ1-1, with D maybe TRBD1 (6 bases). The germline CDR1 and CDR2 sequences are SGHRS and YFSETQ. The CDR3 runs to 14 residues. Trimming removed 7 bases from V and 0 bases from J, with 13 bases in between. The CDR3 protein is CASSGGQMNTEAFF. CDR3 in DNA: TGCGCCAGCTCTGGAGGACAGATGAACACTGAAGCTTTCTTT.

The gene calls are TRBV28 and TRBJ1-5, with D hard to call. CDR3 length: 16 residues. Trimming left V 6 bases short and J 0 bases short, with 15 bases between. Germline V CDR1 and CDR2: MDHEN, SYDVKM. CDR3 nucleotide sequence: TGTGCCAGCAGCCATCGGCAGACGTATAGCAATCAGCCCCAGCATTTT. It translates to CASSHRQTYSNQPQHF.

The rearrangement joins TRBV9 to TRBJ2-2; weak D call: TRBD1 (5 bases). This CDR3 comprises 17 residues. The V gene's germline CDR1 is SGDLS and CDR2 YYNGEE. Trimming shortened V by 0 bases and J by 0 bases, and 12 bases separated the two germline ends. CDR3 bases: TGTGCCAGCAGCGTAGGTTGGGGCCGTCCGAACACCGGGGAGCTGTTTTTT. Translating gives CASSVGWGRPNTGELFF.

The V gene is TRBV7-2, the J gene TRBJ2-7; possible D gene TRBD1, 6 bases. The CDR3 runs to 14 residues. V was pared by 7 bases and J by 3 bases, with 16 bases between. Looked up from germline, CDR1 is SGHTA and CDR2 is FQGNSA. CDR3 coding DNA: TGTGCCAGCACCTTCACATCACAGGGCTACGAGCAGTACTTC. Its translation: CASTFTSQGYEQYF.

The rearrangement joins TRBV18 to TRBJ1-3; 8 nucleotides match TRBD1. This CDR3 contains 15 residues. Per the germline V gene, CDR1 is KGHSH and CDR2 is LQKENI. V lost 3 bases, J lost 2 bases, and 3 bases stayed unmatched. In nucleotides, the CDR3 is TGTGCCAGCTCACCGGACAGGGTTACTGGAAACACCATATATTTT. Translating it yields CASSPDRVTGNTIYF.

Ten or more counts support this clone. The J gene is TRBJ1-2, the V gene TRBV2; D ambiguous. Trimming stripped 7 bases from V and 0 bases from J, with 12 bases between. The CDR3 length is 14 residues. CDR1 SNHLY and CDR2 FYNNEI come from the germline V gene. The CDR3 nucleotides read TGTGCCAGCAAGCAATGGGGATCTAACTATGGCTACACCTTC. It encodes CASKQWGSNYGYTF.